This TCR beta chain was retrieved from a study of shared clonotypes between healthy human individuals. Turning to the study itself: The plates for each donor numbered three CD4 naive, three CD4 memory, two CD8 naive and one CD8 memory.

Study-level results: The rarefaction results pointed to incomplete sorted-subset sequencing despite large depth.

TCRdb's copy holds only in-frame clones and misses some; the assay was immunoSEQ multiplex PCR. The sample has some 2,100,000 clones; about 92% are singletons. As defined, naive CD8 cells were CD45RO-negative and positively selected for CCR7, with terminally differentiated effector memory CD45RA+ cells excluded. Concerning this clone: Its target is not known.

The receptor was derived from a man younger than 30 in good health. Some clones in this sample may be carry-over from other donors' samples. The sample taken for sequencing was naive CD8+ T cells from PBMCs.

The CDR3 DNA follows: TGTGCCAGCCACACTAGCGGGAGAGATACGCAGTATTTT. This translates into CASHTSGRDTQYF. V gene TRBV27 combines with J gene TRBJ2-3, with 11 bases lining up with TRBD2. The CDR3 loop spans 13 amino acids. After removal of 8 bases from V and 5 bases from J, the junction contained 3 bases not matched to a gene. Germline CDR1 MNHEY, CDR2 SMNVEV (reference sequence).